This TCR beta chain was captured in a study of identifying expanded T cells in peripheral blood. Study observations and caveats: Over approximately two and four weeks, about 17 and 20 clones changed, versus roughly 1.1 between replicates.

The repertoire was sequenced with immunoSEQ multiplex PCR; TCRdb's copy has only in-frame clones and lacks some. The data show around 100,000 clones, approximately 90% seen once. To note about this clone: Its antigen is undetermined.

V lost 4 bases and J 6 bases, leaving 10 bases between the germline ends. The germline V gene has CDR1 MNHEY and CDR2 SVGAGI. This CDR3 contains 12 residues. The chain couples TRBV6-5 to TRBJ2-7; the D is unclear. The clonotype originates from a person aged 18 to 75 in good health. Sample: blood. CDR3 in amino acids: CASSSPPGEQYF. CDR3 nucleotides: TGTGCCAGCAGTTCCCCCCCTGGCGAGCAGTACTTC.